Shown below are 27 T cell receptor beta chains from a single sample sequenced in a study of T cell responses to AZD1222 COVID-19 vaccine. Assay used: immunoSEQ multiplex PCR; TCRdb lists only in-frame clones, some missing. The sample has about 140,000 clones; approximately 95% are singletons. The input for sequencing was peripheral blood, taken on day 0 of MenACWY control vaccination. These receptor sequences come from an adult in good health.

CDR3 region: CASSFTAYTEAFF. The CDR3 DNA is TGTGCCAGCAGTTTCACAGCTTACACTGAAGCTTTCTTT. The rearrangement links TRBV12-3 or TRBV12-4 to TRBJ1-1; D call uncertain. The CDR3 has 13 residues. Trimming removed 3 bases at V and 3 bases at J, with 8 bases between.

The rearrangement links TRBV21-1 to TRBJ1-6; the table's D call of TRBD1 was not tested on the DNA. TRBV21-1 is labeled a pseudogene. The CDR3 runs 19 residues. CDR3 bases: TGTGCCAGCAGAATAGACCAGAGACAGGGGGTGTCCTATAATTCACCCCTCCACTTT. This translates into CASRIDQRQGVSYNSPLHF.

J is TRBJ1-2 and V is TRBV28; 7 positions agree with TRBD1. The germline CDR1 and CDR2 sequences are MDHEN and SYDVKM. The J segment lost 3 bases and the V segment lost 3 bases, leaving 4 bases of the junction unmatched. This CDR3 comprises 14 residues. CDR3 in DNA: TGTGCCAGCAGTTTTACGGGGACAGACTATGGCTACACCTTC. Its protein is CASSFTGTDYGYTF.

The V gene is TRBV11-2, the J gene TRBJ2-7; TRBD1 aligns across 9 bases. Germline assignment: CDR1 SGHAT and CDR2 FQNNGV. The CDR3 is 15 amino acids. The V gene end was trimmed by 5 bases and the J gene end by 3 bases; junction bases not matched to a gene: 8. The CDR3 coding sequence is TGTGCCAGCAGCCGAGACAGGGGGAAGTTCTACGAGCAGTACTTC. Protein product: CASSRDRGKFYEQYF.

This clone was counted between two and nine times. This chain joins TRBV4-2 and TRBJ2-7, with TRBD2 matching over 11 bases. The germline V gene has CDR1 LGHNA and CDR2 YNFKEQ. The CDR3 has 20 amino acids. V lost 0 bases and J lost 2; bases outside the gene matches: 15. CDR3 in DNA: TGTGCCAGCAGCCAAGAAGCAGCTTGGGCTAGCGGGAGGTGGCCCTACGAGCAGTACTTC. Its translation is CASSQEAAWASGRWPYEQYF.

This sequence joins TRBV6-4 and TRBJ1-1; 8 nucleotides align to TRBD1. V was pared by 3 bases and J by 3 bases, with 3 bases of the junction left unmatched. Germline lookup yields CDR1 MRHNA and CDR2 SNTAGT. The CDR3 consists of 14 residues. The CDR3 spells CASSETGEDTEAFF. CDR3 bases: TGTGCCAGCAGTGAGACAGGGGAAGACACTGAAGCTTTCTTT.

CDR3 coding DNA: TGTGCCACCAGCAGAGGCGGGTCGCTTGGTTATGAGCAGTTCTTC. It encodes CATSRGGSLGYEQFF. The chain recombines TRBV15 with TRBJ2-1, with D tentatively TRBD2 (5 bases). The CDR3 loop spans 15 amino acids. Germline CDR1 and CDR2: LNHNV and YYDKDF (reference sequence). The ends were cut back, 1 base at V and 8 bases at J, with 15 bases in the middle.

This CDR3 reads CSASVLTTGELFF. CDR3 coding DNA: TGCAGTGCTAGTGTTTTAACCACCGGGGAGCTGTTTTTT. The chain combines TRBV20-1 with TRBJ2-2, with D unresolved. This CDR3 comprises 13 residues. V was pared by 3 bases and J by 4 bases, with 9 bases between. Germline CDR1 DFQATT, CDR2 SNEGSKA (reference sequence).

V gene TRBV28 combines with J gene TRBJ1-5, with 9 bases lining up with TRBD1. The CDR3 has 16 residues. Germline loops: CDR1 MDHEN, CDR2 SYDVKM. Trimming cost V 7 bases and J 5 bases; bases outside gene matches: 12. Here the CDR3 reads CASTFLQGAGDQPQHF. In DNA, the CDR3 is TGTGCCAGCACCTTTTTACAGGGGGCAGGCGATCAGCCCCAGCATTTT.

The rearrangement links TRBV28 to TRBJ2-1; 7 positions agree with TRBD2. The V gene end was trimmed by 7 bases and the J gene end by 0 bases; junction bases not matched to a gene: 6. CDR1 and CDR2 (germline): MDHEN, SYDVKM. This CDR3 spans 15 amino acids. The CDR3 reads CASIKGGSSYNEQFF. The DNA for the CDR3 is TGTGCCAGCATAAAGGGCGGGAGCTCCTACAATGAGCAGTTCTTC. Using reference TRBV28 and TRBJ2-1 for the parts outside the CDR3, the full variable domain is DVKVTQSSRYLVKRTGEKVFLECVQDMDHENMFWYRQDPGLGLRLIYFSYDVKMKEKGDIPEGYSVSREKKERFSLILESASTNQTSMYLCASIKGGSSYNEQFFGPGTRLTVL.

The sample holds one count of this clone. The CDR3 bases are TGTGCCAGCAGCTCGACCCTGGACTATGGCTACACCTTC. It translates to CASSSTLDYGYTF. The rearrangement links TRBV7-8 to TRBJ1-2; unclear D gene. With 4 bases removed from V and 3 bases from J, the gap between germline ends came to 9 bases. Germline V CDR1 and CDR2: SGHVS, FQNEAQ. This CDR3 has 13 residues.

This clone has just one count. J is TRBJ1-2 and V is TRBV18; no clear D gene. There are 12 residues in the CDR3. The V gene lost 6 bases and the J gene lost 7 bases, with 12 bases spanning the gap. The germline V gene encodes CDR1 KGHSH and CDR2 LQKENI. Written as DNA, the CDR3 is TGTGCCAGCTCGCCCCCCATGGTTGGCTACACCTTC. Its translation is CASSPPMVGYTF.

V is TRBV11-3 and J is TRBJ2-2; D uncertain. V was cut by 4 bases and J by 6 bases, with 9 bases left in between. Germline loops: CDR1 SGHNT, CDR2 YENEEA. This CDR3 has 13 residues. CDR3 sequence reads: CASSSLSPGELFF. The CDR3 DNA sequence: TGTGCCAGCAGCTCCCTCTCCCCCGGGGAGCTGTTTTTT.

This clone has only one observation. The rearrangement links TRBV4-3 to TRBJ2-2; D is perhaps TRBD1 or TRBD2 (5 bases each). V dropped 0 bases and J dropped 4 bases, with 21 bases sitting between them. Germline V gene data show CDR1 as LGHNA and CDR2 as YSLEER. The CDR3 has 19 residues. CDR3 residues: CASSQEILMSWGSTGELFF. The CDR3 DNA sequence: TGCGCCAGCAGCCAAGAGATTCTCATGAGTTGGGGGAGCACCGGGGAGCTGTTTTTT.

The V call is TRBV5-1, the J call TRBJ2-5; TRBD2 might be the D (7 bases). Trimming stripped 4 bases from V and 1 base from J, with 14 bases between. The CDR3 has 15 amino acids. Germline V gives CDR1 SGHRS, CDR2 YFSETQ. The CDR3 nucleotides are TGCGCCAGCAGCCGGGGGCGGGGGCTCCAAGAGACCCAGTACTTC. Its protein is CASSRGRGLQETQYF.

The chain carries TRBV7-3 and TRBJ1-6, with unresolved D. This CDR3 is 14 amino acids long. CDR1 and CDR2 from the germline V gene are SGHTA and FQGTGA. Deletions cut 2 bases from V and 6 bases from J, with 8 bases between. The chain's CDR3 is CASSLSGLNSPLHF. The CDR3 nucleotides read TGTGCCAGCAGCTTATCCGGACTTAATTCACCCCTCCACTTT.

This chain links TRBV5-4 with TRBJ2-7, with TRBD2 matching over 7 bases. Per the germline V gene, CDR1 is SGHNT and CDR2 is YYREEE (reference sequence). The CDR3 has 15 residues. The junction had 11 bases not matched to a gene; V was cut back by 3 bases and J by 5 bases. In DNA, the CDR3 is TGTGCCAGCAGCTCAGCTAGCGGACCTTCCAACGAGCAGTACTTC. Translated, it gives CASSSASGPSNEQYF. Drawing the rest from reference TRBV5-4 and TRBJ2-7, the complete variable domain is ETGVTQSPTHLIKTRGQQVTLRCSSQSGHNTVSWYQQALGQGPQFIFQYYREEENGRGNFPPRFSGLQFPNYSSELNVNALELDDSALYLCASSSASGPSNEQYFGPGTRLTVT.

This chain joins TRBV19 and TRBJ1-4, with D unresolved. CDR3 length: 13 amino acids. CDR1 and CDR2 (germline): LNHDA, SQIVND (reference sequence). The V gene lost 6 bases and the J gene lost 8 bases, with 13 bases spanning the gap. The DNA of the CDR3 is TGTGCCAGTAGACCTTTGGTTGGGGAAAAACTGTTTTTT. Translating it yields CASRPLVGEKLFF.

This rearrangement joins TRBV7-9 to TRBJ2-3, with D unclear. Germline loops: CDR1 SEHNR, CDR2 FQNEAQ (reference sequence). Trimming left V 4 bases short and J 1 base short, with 9 bases between. The CDR3 contains 14 residues. The CDR3 protein is CASSSGYRTDTQYF. The CDR3 DNA reads as TGTGCCAGCAGCTCCGGCTACCGCACAGATACGCAGTATTTT.

The CDR3 here is CAVMGRTEAFF. The CDR3 bases are TGTGCCGTCATGGGGAGGACTGAAGCTTTCTTT. This chain uses TRBV13 with TRBJ1-1; D gene uncertain. Trimming shortened V by 11 bases and J by 5 bases, and 12 bases separated the two germline ends. CDR1 PRHDT and CDR2 FYEKMQ come from the germline V gene (reference sequence). The CDR3 sequence is 11 residues long.

The CDR3 DNA reads as TGTGCCAGCAGCTTAAATTCACCCCTCCACTTT. This sequence encodes CASSLNSPLHF. V gene TRBV11-2 combines with J gene TRBJ1-6, with D unresolved. With 2 bases removed from V and 7 bases from J, the gap between germline ends came to 0 bases. This CDR3 comprises 11 residues. CDR1 SGHAT and CDR2 FQNNGV come from the germline V gene. The full variable domain, in which reference TRBV11-2 and TRBJ1-6 provide the parts outside the CDR3, is EAGVAQSPRYKIIEKRQSVAFWCNPISGHATLYWYQQILGQGPKLLIQFQNNGVVDDSQLPKDRFSAERLKGVDSTLKIQPAKLEDSAVYLCASSLNSPLHFGNGTRLTVT.

The chain joins TRBV4-1 to TRBJ1-2; no clear D gene. Per germline, CDR1 MGHRA and CDR2 YSYEKL. Trimming removed 1 base at V and 2 bases at J, with 11 bases between. This CDR3 is built from 15 residues. The CDR3 loop reads CASSQGQHLNYGYTF. CDR3 bases: TGCGCCAGCAGCCAAGGGCAACACCTCAACTATGGCTACACCTTC.

V is TRBV15 and J is TRBJ1-1; D is unclear. Germline CDR1 is LNHNV and CDR2 is YYDKDF (reference sequence). The CDR3 has 13 amino acids. V was shortened by 0 bases and J by 6 bases, with 8 bases between the two germline ends. The CDR3 spells CATSRDPGAEAFF. In DNA, the CDR3 is TGTGCCACCAGCAGAGACCCCGGAGCTGAAGCTTTCTTT.

This chain uses TRBV5-1 with TRBJ1-2; D is ambiguous. The CDR3 runs to 17 residues. The germline CDR1 and CDR2 sequences are SGHRS and YFSETQ. Trimming cost V 2 bases and J 7 bases, with 24 bases left between them. The DNA for the CDR3 is TGCGCCAGCAGCTTCGGGAAGGGTCCCAACTATGGCGGTGGCTACACCTTC. Amino acid sequence: CASSFGKGPNYGGGYTF.

The V call is TRBV6-1, the J call TRBJ1-2; D is ambiguous. CDR3 length equals 13 residues. Germline-derived CDR1 and CDR2 are MNHNS and SASEGT. The V gene lost 3 bases and the J gene lost 7 bases, with 12 bases spanning the gap. Written as DNA, the CDR3 is TGTGCCAGCAGTGAGGACTTAGTGGGTGGCTACACCTTC. It codes for CASSEDLVGGYTF.

The chain couples TRBV5-1 to TRBJ2-6; possibly TRBD1 for D (5 bases). This CDR3 has 15 amino acids. V lost 3 bases to trimming and J lost 0 bases, with 7 bases between them. CDR1 SGHRS and CDR2 YFSETQ come from the germline V gene. The CDR3: CASSSQGSGANVLTF. CDR3 DNA sequence: TGCGCCAGCAGCTCTCAGGGCTCTGGGGCCAACGTCCTGACTTTC.

The chain couples TRBV15 to TRBJ1-1; unclear D gene. The CDR3 runs to 14 residues. The V end lost 6 bases, the J end lost 1 base, and 12 bases lay between the germline ends. CDR1 and CDR2 (germline): LNHNV, YYDKDF (reference sequence). In DNA, the CDR3 is TGTGCCACCAGAGGTGGAAGTCCGAACACTGAAGCTTTCTTT. This sequence encodes CATRGGSPNTEAFF. The full variable domain, completed using reference TRBV15 and TRBJ1-1, is DAMVIQNPRYQVTQFGKPVTLSCSQTLNHNVMYWYQQKSSQAPKLLFHYYDKDFNNEADTPDNFQSRRPNTSFCFLDIRSPGLGDTAMYLCATRGGSPNTEAFFGQGTRLTVV.